Below are 8 T cell receptor beta chains sequenced from a single sample in a study of T cells in Graves' hyperthyroidism and ophthalmopathy. The TCR beta CDR3 regions underwent amplification using RNA transcripts as the source. With the HTBI primer set, the TCR CDR3 went through a first round of RT-PCR. TCRdb analysed the multiplex PCR reads with MiXCR anew, one entry per CDR3 protein. The table records 500,000 to 800,000 distinct CDR3 sequences, 45% of them present only once. Input material: peripheral blood or thyroid tissue (not recorded which). Source of these receptors: an adult man with Graves' disease, either hyperthyroidism or ophthalmopathy (not recorded which).

The chain links TRBV2 to TRBJ1-1; perhaps TRBD1 as D (5 bases). Trimming shortened V by 3 bases and J by 3 bases, and 11 bases separated the two germline ends. The CDR3 is made up of 14 amino acids. Germline V gene data show CDR1 as SNHLY and CDR2 as FYNNEI. CDR3 loop: CASSEEGTYTEAFF. DNA for the CDR3: TGTGCCAGCAGTGAGGAGGGGACGTACACTGAAGCTTTCTTT.

This chain links TRBV6-1 with TRBJ2-2, with 11 bases matching TRBD1. This CDR3 contains 16 residues. Germline CDR1 and CDR2: MNHNS and SASEGT. Trimming at V came to 5 bases and at J to 7 bases, leaving 9 bases not matched to a gene. The CDR3 DNA is TGTGCCAGCAGTCTCGGACAGGGGGCATTTGTCGGGGAGCTGTTTTTT. It encodes CASSLGQGAFVGELFF.

The rearrangement links TRBV29-1 to TRBJ2-7, with a weak D call TRBD2 (7 bases). The length of the CDR3 is 13 residues. Trimming removed 7 bases from V and 5 bases from J, with 18 bases in between. CDR1 and CDR2 from the germline V gene are SQVTM and ANQGSEA. The CDR3 here is CSASGGPLDEQYF. The CDR3, as DNA: TGCAGCGCCTCCGGGGGGCCGCTAGACGAGCAGTACTTC.

This clonotype was recorded a few times. The chain has TRBV7-8 and TRBJ2-7; D assignment may be TRBD1 or TRBD2 (5 bases each). Germline lookup yields CDR1 SGHVS and CDR2 FQNEAQ. The CDR3 has 15 residues. Trimming cost V 1 base and J 4 bases, with 14 bases left between them. In DNA, the CDR3 is TGTGCCAGCAGCTTAGGGCCGGGGACCTTTTACGAGCAGTACTTC. It specifies CASSLGPGTFYEQYF.

Notes on this clonotype: Since a much larger clone is just one base distant, this may be a read error. The V gene is TRBV15, the J gene TRBJ1-1; D is undetermined. In germline, CDR1 is LNHNV, CDR2 YYDKDF (reference sequence). This CDR3 contains 15 residues. DNA of the CDR3: TGTGCCGCCAGCGGTGGCGGACGGGTGAACACTGAAGCTTTCTTT. This translates into CAASGGGRVNTEAFF.

The table lists this clonotype with many counts. J is TRBJ2-2 and V is TRBV20-1; D call uncertain. This CDR3 region has 13 residues. Trimming stripped 6 bases from V and 4 bases from J, with 12 bases between. Germline V gives CDR1 DFQATT, CDR2 SNEGSKA (reference sequence). DNA for the CDR3: TGCAGTGCCGCCGGAATCGGCACCGGGGAGCTGTTTTTT. It specifies CSAAGIGTGELFF.

The chain combines TRBV29-1 with TRBJ1-3; no clear D. Trimming removed 6 bases at V and 4 bases at J, with 13 bases between. The length of the CDR3 is 13 residues. Looked up from germline, CDR1 is SQVTM and CDR2 is ANQGSEA. This CDR3 is CSVTGLHGNTIYF. The CDR3 DNA sequence: TGCAGCGTAACGGGCCTCCACGGAAACACCATATATTTT.

J is TRBJ2-7 and V is TRBV12-3 or TRBV12-4; D ambiguous. The ends were cut back, 7 bases at V and 9 bases at J, with 16 bases in the middle. This CDR3 region has 12 residues. The DNA for the CDR3 is TGTGCCAGCACTTCCAGTCCCGGTACGCAGTACTTC. This codes for CASTSSPGTQYF.